Listed here are 21 T cell receptor beta chains from one sample, sequenced in a study of blood T cell repertoires in COVID-19. Data came from immunoSEQ multiplex PCR; TCRdb stores just in-frame clones and leaves some out. The data hold tens of thousands of clones, with about 91% observed a single time. Input material: peripheral blood. These receptor sequences come from a man over 45 with active COVID-19.

The V and J genes are TRBV28 and TRBJ2-7; D perhaps matches TRBD1 (6 bases). Trimming stripped 6 bases from V and 0 bases from J, with 9 bases between. The CDR3 has 13 residues. Germline loops: CDR1 MDHEN, CDR2 SYDVKM. CDR3 in amino acids: CASRSGVSYEQYF. As DNA, the CDR3 is TGTGCCAGCAGATCAGGGGTCTCCTACGAGCAGTACTTC.

The gene calls are TRBV7-7 and TRBJ2-1, with 13 bases lining up with TRBD2. The CDR3 covers 15 residues. Germline CDR1 and CDR2: SSHAT and FNYEAQ (reference sequence). Unmatched junction bases numbered 5, after V lost 5 bases and J lost 7 bases. CDR3: CASSPGTSGKNEQFF. CDR3 bases: TGTGCCAGCAGCCCTGGGACTAGCGGGAAGAATGAGCAGTTCTTC.

The rearrangement joins TRBV3-1 (or the pseudogene TRBV3-2) to TRBJ2-4; maybe TRBD1 (5 bases). The CDR3 totals 13 residues. Germline V gives CDR1 LGHDT, CDR2 YNNKEL (reference sequence). V was pared by 4 bases and J by 6 bases, with 10 bases between. Written as DNA, the CDR3 is TGTGCCAGCAGCCCTGGGGCACCAAACATTCAGTACTTC. It translates to CASSPGAPNIQYF.

The V gene is TRBV5-1, the J gene TRBJ1-2; D call uncertain. This CDR3 has 15 amino acids. The germline V gene encodes CDR1 SGHRS and CDR2 YFSETQ. The V gene lost 0 bases and the J gene lost 0 bases, with 9 bases spanning the gap. CDR3 nucleotides: TGCGCCAGCAGCTTGGTTCCAGGAACTAACTATGGCTACACCTTC. Encoded protein: CASSLVPGTNYGYTF.

The rearrangement links TRBV7-2 to TRBJ2-3; the D gene is possibly TRBD2 (5 bases). Germline V gene data show CDR1 as SGHTA and CDR2 as FQGNSA. The CDR3 is made up of 14 amino acids. The germline V and J ends were trimmed by 4 bases and 2 bases, with 10 bases remaining between them. The CDR3 loop reads CASSSSGLTDTQYF. DNA of the CDR3: TGTGCCAGCAGCTCAAGCGGACTCACAGATACGCAGTATTTT.

The V gene is TRBV7-9, the J gene TRBJ2-5; 14 bases map to TRBD2. J was trimmed by 4 bases and V by 7 bases; bases with no gene match: 8. Germline CDR1 and CDR2: SEHNR and FQNEAQ (reference sequence). The CDR3 has 16 amino acids. The CDR3 reads CASISAGLAGGETQYF. DNA of the CDR3: TGTGCCAGCATCTCAGCCGGACTAGCGGGAGGAGAGACCCAGTACTTC.

CDR3 nucleotides: TGTGCCAGCAGTGTGGACAGGATGAAAAGTACCGGGGAGCTGTTTTTT. Protein sequence: CASSVDRMKSTGELFF. The chain employs TRBV6-2 or TRBV6-3 and TRBJ2-2, with TRBD1 identical over 7 bases. Trimming at V came to 5 bases and at J to 5 bases, leaving 11 bases not matched to a gene. The CDR3 has 16 amino acids. The germline V gene encodes CDR1 MNHEY and CDR2 SVGEGT.

This sequence joins TRBV5-5 and TRBJ1-4; TRBD1 matches at 7 bases. Germline lookup yields CDR1 SGHKS and CDR2 YYEKEE (reference sequence). The CDR3 has 16 residues. Unmatched junction bases numbered 9, after V lost 4 bases and J lost 3 bases. CDR3 sequence reads: CASSRREGAANEKLFF. The CDR3 nucleotides are TGTGCCAGCAGCCGACGTGAGGGGGCAGCTAATGAAAAACTGTTTTTT.

This chain uses TRBV6-5 with TRBJ2-2, with TRBD1 as a possible D gene (5 bases). The CDR3 is 15 residues long. The germline gives CDR1 MNHEY, CDR2 SVGAGI. The V end lost 6 bases, the J end lost 3 bases, and 14 bases lay between the germline ends. This chain's CDR3 is CASRPWGGDTGELFF. The CDR3 DNA is TGTGCCAGCAGGCCCTGGGGCGGCGACACCGGGGAGCTGTTTTTT.

V and J are TRBV28 and TRBJ2-5, with a tentative D call TRBD2 (5 bases). Deletions cut 3 bases from V and 3 bases from J, with 8 bases between. Germline CDR1 MDHEN, CDR2 SYDVKM. This CDR3 spans 13 amino acids. The CDR3 DNA reads as TGTGCCAGCAGTTTGTCCGGGGAAGAGACCCAGTACTTC. Translation gives CASSLSGEETQYF.

J is TRBJ2-1 and V is TRBV5-1, with 8 nucleotides matching TRBD2. The CDR3 runs 16 residues. The V gene end was trimmed by 0 bases and the J gene end by 0 bases; junction bases not matched to a gene: 2. Germline CDR1 and CDR2: SGHRS and YFSETQ. In DNA form, the CDR3 reads TGCGCCAGCAGCTTGGCCAGCGGGAGCTCCTACAATGAGCAGTTCTTC. It specifies CASSLASGSSYNEQFF.

The V and J genes are TRBV7-2 and TRBJ2-7, with TRBD2 matching 9 bases. Trimming removed 5 bases from V and 1 base from J; junction bases left unmatched: 12. Germline CDR1 and CDR2: SGHTA and FQGNSA. CDR3 size: 17 residues. The CDR3 region is CASSRRVAGDRSYEQYF. CDR3 sequence (DNA): TGTGCCAGCAGCCGGCGGGTAGCGGGGGATCGGTCCTACGAGCAGTACTTC.

The chain recombines TRBV12-3 or TRBV12-4 with TRBJ2-1; D is perhaps TRBD1 (6 bases). V was cut by 5 bases and J by 9 bases, with 14 bases left in between. The CDR3 length is 13 residues. The CDR3 protein is CASSREQGTEQFF. The CDR3 region has the DNA TGTGCCAGCAGTAGAGAACAGGGTACTGAGCAGTTCTTC.

V and J are TRBV5-5 and TRBJ2-7; maybe TRBD2 (7 bases). Germline CDR1 is SGHKS and CDR2 is YYEKEE (reference sequence). With 2 bases removed from V and 9 bases from J, the gap between germline ends came to 21 bases. This CDR3 comprises 15 residues. The CDR3: CASSFGAGALPGQYF. DNA of the CDR3: TGTGCCAGCAGCTTCGGGGCGGGGGCGCTCCCTGGGCAGTACTTC.

The CDR3 DNA sequence: TGTGCCAGCAGTTACTCAGCAGGGGGTGAAGCTTTCTTT. Its translation: CASSYSAGGEAFF. The rearrangement joins TRBV6-5 to TRBJ1-1; 7 nucleotides match TRBD1. This CDR3 spans 13 amino acids. Germline V lookup: CDR1 MNHEY, CDR2 SVGAGI. V lost 0 bases to trimming and J lost 7 bases; unmatched junction nucleotides: 2.

This chain joins TRBV13 and TRBJ2-1; TRBD1 matches 7 bases. Trimming removed 3 bases from V and 10 bases from J; junction bases left unmatched: 3. The germline CDR1 and CDR2 sequences are PRHDT and FYEKMQ (reference sequence). The CDR3 extends over 12 amino acids. The CDR3 here is CASSFQGVEQFF. The CDR3 nucleotides read TGTGCCAGCAGCTTCCAGGGGGTGGAGCAGTTCTTC.

The sample holds one count of this clone. The chain couples TRBV4-1 to TRBJ1-5, with D possibly matching TRBD1 (5 bases). Per germline, CDR1 MGHRA and CDR2 YSYEKL. The length of the CDR3 is 13 residues. Trimming shortened V by 2 bases and J by 5 bases, and 7 bases separated the two germline ends. The CDR3 reads CASSQLRDQPQHF. For the CDR3, the DNA is TGCGCCAGCAGCCAACTCAGGGATCAGCCCCAGCATTTT.

V is TRBV2 and J is TRBJ2-5; 12 bases map to TRBD1. Per the germline V gene, CDR1 is SNHLY and CDR2 is FYNNEI. CDR3 length equals 18 residues. V was pared by 6 bases and J by 2 bases, with 13 bases of the junction left unmatched. The CDR3 coding sequence is TGTGCCAGCAGCCGGGACAGGGGGCAAACGAACATACAAGAGACCCAGTACTTC. This translates into CASSRDRGQTNIQETQYF.

A word on this clone: One end of the junction varies from germline; a read error may be responsible. The chain joins TRBV4-3 to TRBJ1-1, with 10 bases matching TRBD1. CDR1 is LGHNA, CDR2 YSLEER, per germline. The CDR3 length is 18 residues. The CDR3 spells CASSQGLGDRGVKTEAFF. In DNA, the CDR3 is TGCGCCAGCAGCCAAGGCCTTGGGGACAGGGGTGTGAAGACTGAAGCTTTCTTT.

The chain has TRBV7-2 and TRBJ1-6; 7 positions agree with TRBD1. Per the germline V gene, CDR1 is SGHTA and CDR2 is FQGNSA. V dropped 5 bases and J dropped 0; count of bases not matched to a gene: 10. The CDR3 covers 18 residues. The CDR3 loop is CASSPKAGQSSYNSPLHF. The CDR3 coding sequence is TGTGCCAGCAGCCCCAAGGCGGGACAGAGCTCCTATAATTCACCCCTCCACTTT.

The chain employs TRBV25-1 and TRBJ1-1; D remains unclear. The V end was cut by 5 bases, the J end by 3 bases, with 10 bases between. The V gene's germline CDR1 is MGHDK and CDR2 SYGVNS. This CDR3 contains 13 residues. CDR3 nucleotide sequence: TGTGCCAGCAGTCCTCTGCGGGACACTGAAGCTTTCTTT. Translating it yields CASSPLRDTEAFF.